This T cell receptor beta chain was documented in a study of T cell responses to AZD1222 COVID-19 vaccine (dated by TCRdb to the early 2020s). With regard to the full study: Because spike-specific TCR depth and breadth did not differ between the two schedules, AZD1222 recipients who got a second dose at roughly 4 weeks were pooled with those who got a second dose at roughly 12 weeks. TCR sequencing covered about 230 trial participants: 207 given two doses of AZD1222 and about 26 given two doses of MenACWY control vaccine. Trial participants were enrolled into age subgroups of 18-55, 56-69 and 70-plus years, which contained approximately 150, 28 and 58 TCR-sequenced participants, respectively.

As for this clone: The clone's antigen remains unknown. There are no base qualities to consult, and no much larger clone falls within one base.

The CDR3 regions of human TCRbeta chains were analyzed by immunosequencing. Per the authors' processing: TCRs in the repertoires were matched against a reference library of SARS-CoV-2-specific TCRs that had been generated with the MIRA antigen-specificity platform. Breadth was defined as the fraction of unique TCRs that were SARS-CoV-2-associated. Depth was defined as the fraction of total T cells that were SARS-CoV-2-associated. Using the MIRA data, each spike-specific TCR was mapped to the spike region that the TCR reacts to and placed in a CD4 or CD8 class. Log10-transformed breadth and depth values were compared by one-way ANOVA with Sidak's multiple comparisons tests. Imported from immuneACCESS, the table was reduced by TCRdb to in-frame sequences with V and J called. These copies leave out some clones; in studies compared against another copy, an unresolved V gene accounts for under half, and the cause of the remainder is not known. From that table come the V and J calls and clone size; the DNA was used to work out D and trimming. This sample has 75,000 to 100,000 clones in its table, and 90% of those were observed once. The top ten hold more than 7.5% of the sample.

The time point label for this specimen denotes: baseline before first vaccination. Vaccinee samples came from UK trials COV001 and COV002, including a single-blind randomized controlled phase 2/3 trial of AZD1222 (ChAdOx1 nCoV-19) in healthy adults. For TCRbeta chain sequencing, PBMC samples were collected from trial participants at day 0 and at day 28 after the second dose. The study at large found these results: After two AZD1222 doses, both the breadth and the depth of spike-specific TCRs were significantly higher than at day 0 and than in MenACWY recipients. Most participants were white British and females outnumbered males, and the authors suggested that clonal diversity may have been underestimated. CD4 TCRs associated with the vaccine covered the entire spike protein, and the dominant responses were in regions 160-218 and 743-854. Conclusions about previously exposed vaccinees were limited because only six AZD1222 recipients were SARS-CoV-2 seropositive at baseline. The 56-69-year group was small, and its depth increase did not reach significance, likely because of low power. Reportedly, close to half of the unique spike-specific TCRs recognized epitopes lying outside the regions that are mutated in the B.1.351 and B.1.1.7 variants. No day 14 peak-response samples were available, so repertoires were characterized only after the peak T cell response.

The receptor was isolated from an adult in good health. The material was peripheral blood, obtained on day 0 of AZD1222 vaccination.

CDR3 loop: CASSYGLTDYTDTQYF. The DNA sequence is given as TGTGCCAGCAGCTATGGACTAACCGACTACACAGATACGCAGTATTTT. The chain joins TRBV7-3 to TRBJ2-3; the best D guess is TRBD2, with 6 bases matching. Including cysteine and phenylalanine, the CDR3 has 16 amino acids. Just CDR3 DNA is preserved here, 48 bases in frame from base 1. The germline V gene sets CDR1 to SGHTA and CDR2 to FQGTGA. V is shortened by 4 bases, J by 2 bases, and the region joining them spans 16 bases.